This note documents a single T cell receptor (beta chain) sequence. This table comes from immunoSEQ multiplex PCR, and its TCRdb copy is limited to in-frame clones, with some not included. The sample shows some 200,000 clones, 81% of them seen only once. Participants were aged about 18 to 95 years, lived in roughly 23 US areas, and enrolled virtually. Membership in each cohort depended on participant-reported clinical history. The data belong to a study of blood T cell repertoires in COVID-19. The overall study: Acute and convalescent COVID-19 samples came from the United States, Italy and Spain. T cells, B-cell-depleted T cells, or PBMCs supplied cDNA or gDNA.

The ends were cut back, 5 bases at V and 2 bases at J, with 17 bases in the middle. Germline values: CDR1 SGHTA, CDR2 FQGNSA. The CDR3 consists of 16 residues. The chain has TRBV7-2 and TRBJ2-3, with a possible D match to TRBD2 (7 bases). The specimen was PBMCs or T cells enriched from blood (not recorded which). This sequence originates from a woman in her fifties or sixties with acute COVID-19. The CDR3 is CASSHPPGGYTDTQYF. The CDR3 DNA sequence: TGTGCCAGCAGCCATCCCCCGGGGGGCTACACAGATACGCAGTATTTT.